The 4 T cell receptor beta chains in this list originate from one sample, sequenced in a study of control samples from healthy donors and cancer patients. Data came from immunoSEQ multiplex PCR; TCRdb stores just in-frame clones and leaves some out. Among some 130,000 clones listed, 90% were seen once. Sequencing used blood. Receptors were obtained from a man in his forties or fifties in good health.

This chain connects TRBV2 to TRBJ1-1, with TRBD1 identical over 10 bases. The J segment lost 7 bases and the V segment lost 6 bases, leaving 8 bases of the junction unmatched. The germline CDR1 and CDR2 sequences are SNHLY and FYNNEI. CDR3 length equals 14 residues. In DNA, the CDR3 is TGTGCCAGCAGGGCCGGGACAGGGGCTATTGAAGCTTTCTTT. Its translation is CASRAGTGAIEAFF. Supplemented by reference TRBV2 and TRBJ1-1, the full variable domain reads EPEVTQTPSHQVTQMGQEVILRCVPISNHLYFYWYRQILGQKVEFLVSFYNNEISEKSEIFDDQFSVERPDGSNFTLKIRSTKLEDSAMYFCASRAGTGAIEAFFGQGTRLTVV.

CDR3: CASSIDLSRGTEAFF. DNA of the CDR3: TGTGCCAGTAGTATAGATCTTAGTCGCGGCACTGAAGCTTTCTTT. V usage is TRBV19 and J usage is TRBJ1-1; D remains ambiguous. CDR1 is LNHDA and CDR2 is SQIVND in the germline V gene (reference sequence). There are 15 residues in the CDR3. Trimming pared 0 bases from V and 4 bases from J, leaving 12 bases between.

The chain couples TRBV27 to TRBJ2-7; D might be TRBD1 (5 bases). Trimming shortened V by 4 bases and J by 8 bases, and 9 bases separated the two germline ends. The CDR3 runs to 11 residues. CDR1 is MNHEY, CDR2 SMNVEV, per germline (reference sequence). CDR3 loop: CASSWGPQQYF. Written as DNA, the CDR3 is TGTGCCAGCAGTTGGGGCCCACAGCAGTACTTC.

V and J are TRBV30 and TRBJ1-4; TRBD1 agrees at 9 bases. The trim removed 3 bases at V and 5 bases at J, leaving 4 bases unmatched. In germline, CDR1 is GTSNPN, CDR2 SVGIG (reference sequence). This CDR3 comprises 14 residues. CDR3 bases: TGTGCCTGGAGGGGGGGGACAGGGAATGAAAAACTGTTTTTT. Protein: CAWRGGTGNEKLFF.